Sequencing of this T cell receptor beta chain was carried out in a study of a mutant IDH1 vaccine in newly diagnosed glioma. CDR1 is LNHDA and CDR2 is SQIVND in the germline V gene (reference sequence). Trimming pared 5 bases from V and 0 bases from J, leaving 10 bases between. The CDR3 extends over 14 amino acids. Sequencing used immunoSEQ multiplex PCR; TCRdb keeps in-frame clones, though not all of them. This table has tens of thousands of clones, approximately 80% appearing once. Documented time point: baseline, week 1 (first vaccination visit). The treatment denotes: pre-vaccination baseline after standard-of-care therapy.

The sequencing here drew on PBMCs, taken from a glioma patient treated with radiotherapy, temozolomide or both. The rearrangement links TRBV19 to TRBJ1-1; D perhaps matches TRBD1 (6 bases). This TCR was sampled from a woman aged 40 to 55 with glioma. The CDR3 region is CASSSGTLNTEAFF. The CDR3 coding sequence is TGTGCCAGTAGTTCCGGGACACTGAACACTGAAGCTTTCTTT.